These T cell receptor beta chains were read from a single sample in a study of T cell repertoires in cytomegalovirus infection. TCRdb reanalysed the reads using MiXCR and keeps one entry per CDR3 protein. Of about 240,000 distinct CDR3 sequences listed, 6% to 8% are singletons. Sequencing was performed on PBMCs. The receptors shown here come from a human donor in good health (CMV status not recorded). Some clones in this sample may be carry-over from other donors' samples. Each CDR3 is given without its conserved first and last residue. The order of the fields is clone size, J gene, V gene, CDR3 protein. A row's size may be missing; if present it is once, few, many or a size class.

clone_size: many; j_call: TRBJ2-3; v_call: TRBV19; cdr3_aa: ASRPRGLADTQY
clone_size: many; j_call: TRBJ2-3; v_call: TRBV29-1; cdr3_aa: SVEGSRGLIGADTQY
clone_size: once; j_call: TRBJ1-5; v_call: TRBV19; cdr3_aa: ASSIVGQGSQPQH
clone_size: .; j_call: TRBJ1-2; v_call: TRBV29-1; cdr3_aa: SAWGDGYT
clone_size: many; j_call: TRBJ1-2; v_call: TRBV2; cdr3_aa: ASSEALSNYGYT
clone_size: many; j_call: TRBJ2-7; v_call: TRBV6-2/TRBV6-3; cdr3_aa: ASSRLRQGTVIYEQY
clone_size: few; j_call: TRBJ1-1; v_call: TRBV19; cdr3_aa: ASRDVGRNTEAF
clone_size: many; j_call: TRBJ2-7; v_call: TRBV11-1; cdr3_aa: ASSSTGHEQY
clone_size: many; j_call: TRBJ2-2; v_call: TRBV6-4; cdr3_aa: ASSRNGANTGELF
clone_size: .; j_call: TRBJ2-5; v_call: TRBV29-1; cdr3_aa: SVAQETQY
clone_size: many; j_call: TRBJ2-3; v_call: TRBV7-8; cdr3_aa: ASSLDATDRVRDTQY
clone_size: many; j_call: TRBJ2-7; v_call: TRBV7-6; cdr3_aa: ASSPDRGGEQY
clone_size: many; j_call: TRBJ2-7; v_call: TRBV10-3; cdr3_aa: AISNPQQYYEQY
clone_size: .; j_call: TRBJ2-4; v_call: TRBV13; cdr3_aa: ASSLTKNIQY
clone_size: many; j_call: TRBJ2-1; v_call: TRBV10-3; cdr3_aa: AISESVYEGMNSYNEQF
clone_size: many; j_call: TRBJ1-5; v_call: TRBV7-2; cdr3_aa: ASSFQYDQPQH
clone_size: many; j_call: TRBJ1-1; v_call: TRBV7-2; cdr3_aa: ASSRRLWDTPGDTEAF
clone_size: few; j_call: TRBJ1-5; v_call: TRBV5-1; cdr3_aa: ASSLEGTGAGQPQH
clone_size: .; j_call: TRBJ2-2; v_call: TRBV11-2; cdr3_aa: ASSPRRTNTGELF
clone_size: many; j_call: TRBJ1-5; v_call: TRBV7-2; cdr3_aa: ASSRTQGANQPQH
clone_size: few; j_call: TRBJ2-1; v_call: TRBV29-1; cdr3_aa: SVEGGTGVYNEQF
clone_size: many; j_call: TRBJ2-7; v_call: TRBV11-1; cdr3_aa: ASSASRQGEQY
clone_size: many; j_call: TRBJ2-7; v_call: TRBV10-3; cdr3_aa: AIGGTAASYEQY
clone_size: many; j_call: TRBJ1-5; v_call: TRBV28; cdr3_aa: ASSFLDSSNQPQH
clone_size: many; j_call: TRBJ2-7; v_call: TRBV20-1; cdr3_aa: SARGALGEQY
clone_size: many; j_call: TRBJ2-5; v_call: TRBV19; cdr3_aa: ASSEGRQETQY